The 16 T cell receptor beta chains below come from one sample, sequenced in a study of CD8 T cells in ankylosing spondylitis. TCRdb used MiXCR to reprocess the 5' RACE reads, holding one entry per CDR3 protein. The data hold roughly 150,000 distinct CDR3 sequences, with under 35% observed a single time. Sequencing was done on a sample of synovial fluid, either unsorted or a sorted T cell fraction (not recorded which). Every receptor here comes from a male donor with ankylosing spondylitis.

This chain joins TRBV18 and TRBJ2-1, with D unclear. The length of the CDR3 is 13 residues. Per the germline V gene, CDR1 is KGHSH and CDR2 is LQKENI. Between the trimmed V and J ends, which lost 2 bases and 6 bases, there was a span of 8 bases. This CDR3 is CASSPYRSNEQFF. The CDR3 DNA is TGTGCCAGCTCACCATACCGGAGCAATGAGCAGTTCTTC.

The rearrangement joins TRBV20-1 to TRBJ1-4; D unresolved. Trimming took off 0 bases at V and 10 bases at J, with 12 bases between the two ends. The length of the CDR3 is 13 residues. Germline assignment: CDR1 DFQATT and CDR2 SNEGSKA (reference sequence). The CDR3 loop is CSARDPVTGKLFF. The CDR3 DNA reads as TGCAGTGCTAGAGACCCCGTAACGGGAAAACTGTTTTTT.

This sequence joins TRBV6-2 or TRBV6-3 and TRBJ1-5; perhaps TRBD1 as D (5 bases). CDR3 length: 15 residues. V was clipped by 6 bases and J by 4 bases, with 16 bases between them. Looked up from germline, CDR1 is MNHEY and CDR2 is SVGEGT. The CDR3, as DNA: TGTGCCAGCAGCCCGGATGGCGGGGCTAATCAGCCCCAGCATTTT. Its protein is CASSPDGGANQPQHF.

V and J are TRBV14 and TRBJ2-1; the D is unclear. This CDR3 has 16 amino acids. The germline gives CDR1 SGHDN, CDR2 FVKESK. The V gene lost 1 base and the J gene lost 5 bases, with 15 bases spanning the gap. CDR3 residues: CASSQVKPNLNNEQFF. The DNA of the CDR3 is TGTGCCAGCAGCCAAGTAAAGCCTAATCTTAACAATGAGCAGTTCTTC.

V gene TRBV12-3 or TRBV12-4 combines with J gene TRBJ1-2; 7 bases fit TRBD1. The CDR3 has 16 amino acids. With V trimmed by 6 bases and J by 5 bases, 15 bases remained unmatched. The CDR3 spells CASSQGGSGGTYGYTF. CDR3 DNA: TGTGCCAGCAGCCAGGGCGGTTCAGGGGGGACTTATGGCTACACCTTC.

The rearrangement uses TRBV7-2 and TRBJ2-3; the D is unclear. Germline-derived CDR1 and CDR2 are SGHTA and FQGNSA. Trimming took 7 bases from V and 4 from J, leaving 6 bases between them. CDR3 length equals 11 residues. CDR3: CASIISDTQYF. DNA for the CDR3: TGTGCCAGCATCATCTCAGATACGCAGTATTTT.

The chain combines TRBV3-1 with TRBJ2-7, with 10 bases identical to TRBD1. The CDR3 length is 15 residues. CDR1 is LGHDT, CDR2 YNNKEL, per germline (reference sequence). Losses at the gene ends were 2 bases for V and 2 bases for J; bases not matched to a gene: 3. The CDR3 DNA is TGTGCCAGCAGCCAATGGGACAGGGGCACCTACGAGCAGTACTTC. Protein: CASSQWDRGTYEQYF.

This clonotype was observed once. This rearrangement joins TRBV2 to TRBJ1-2; a weak D match, TRBD1 (6 bases). Germline V CDR1 and CDR2: SNHLY, FYNNEI. The V and J ends lost 6 bases and 2 bases respectively, with 16 bases between them. CDR3 length: 15 residues. CDR3 nucleotides: TGTGCCAGCAGGGAGGGGGACAAGAGAAACTATGGCTACACCTTC. Encoded protein: CASREGDKRNYGYTF.

This clonotype was detected a few times. The chain is built from TRBV7-2 and TRBJ2-2, with TRBD2 matching 9 bases. The CDR3 totals 15 residues. The ends lost 3 bases at V and 1 base at J; junction bases unmatched: 0. Germline CDR1 SGHTA, CDR2 FQGNSA. In DNA form, the CDR3 reads TGTGCCAGCAGCTTTAGCGGGGGGAACACCGGGGAGCTGTTTTTT. Translating it yields CASSFSGGNTGELFF.

This clonotype was counted at least ten times. The chain joins TRBV20-1 to TRBJ2-7; TRBD1 aligns across 7 bases. With 4 bases clipped from V and 2 bases from J, the junction kept 14 bases outside the gene matches. This CDR3 region has 16 residues. Germline CDR1 is DFQATT and CDR2 is SNEGSKA (reference sequence). The CDR3 loop reads CSAIHPDRINPYEQYF. The CDR3 coding sequence is TGCAGTGCTATACACCCGGACAGGATAAATCCCTACGAGCAGTACTTC.

V usage is TRBV29-1 and J usage is TRBJ1-1; D is uncertain. The ends were cut back, 7 bases at V and 1 base at J, with 7 bases in the middle. Germline-derived CDR1 and CDR2 are SQVTM and ANQGSEA. The CDR3 is made up of 11 amino acids. This chain's CDR3 is CSAKGNTEAFF. The CDR3, as DNA: TGCAGCGCCAAAGGGAACACTGAAGCTTTCTTT.

V and J are TRBV12-3 or TRBV12-4 and TRBJ1-6; tentative D call: TRBD1 (6 bases). Trimming stripped 5 bases from V and 7 bases from J, with 15 bases between. The CDR3 runs 15 residues. CDR3 nucleotide sequence: TGTGCCAGCAGTACTACAGGGATACCGAATTCACCCCTCCACTTT. Amino acid sequence: CASSTTGIPNSPLHF.

This clonotype has only one observation. This chain connects TRBV27 to TRBJ2-3, with D perhaps being TRBD1 or TRBD2 (6 bases each). The CDR3 extends over 16 amino acids. Germline assignment: CDR1 MNHEY and CDR2 SMNVEV (reference sequence). V gave up 2 bases and J gave up 4 bases, with 16 bases separating them. CDR3 nucleotide sequence: TGTGCCAGCAGTTTAAATGGGCAGGGGAGGTCAGATACGCAGTATTTT. Its protein is CASSLNGQGRSDTQYF.

This clonotype appeared a few times. The chain joins TRBV5-6 to TRBJ1-2; the D gene is possibly TRBD1 (5 bases). CDR3 size: 14 residues. V lost 0 bases and J 1 base, leaving 7 bases between the germline ends. Germline V gene sequence: CDR1 SGHDT, CDR2 YYEEEE. The chain's CDR3 is CASSLGGVNYGYTF. The CDR3 nucleotides are TGTGCCAGCAGCTTGGGAGGGGTTAACTATGGCTACACCTTC.

This clonotype was found a few times. The chain couples TRBV12-3 or TRBV12-4 to TRBJ2-7, with D perhaps assigned TRBD1 or TRBD2 (7 bases each). Trimming took off 4 bases at V and 7 bases at J, with 23 bases between the two ends. The CDR3 is 16 residues long. The CDR3 sequence: CASSSGGGLGQREQYF. The CDR3 coding sequence is TGTGCCAGCAGTTCAGGGGGGGGATTAGGACAAAGGGAGCAGTACTTC.

The rearrangement joins TRBV5-4 to TRBJ2-1, with TRBD2 matching 14 bases. The V and J ends lost 3 bases and 5 bases, in that order; junction bases with no gene match: 7. The V gene's germline CDR1 is SGHNT and CDR2 YYREEE (reference sequence). There are 17 residues in the CDR3. The CDR3 DNA is TGTGCCAGCAGCTCCGGGACTAGCGGGAGTCTGAACAATGAGCAGTTCTTC. As protein: CASSSGTSGSLNNEQFF.